This record covers a single T cell receptor (beta chain). Its cognate antigen has yet to be identified. The sample holds no much larger clone one base away, and base qualities are not on file. The sample comes from a study of blood T cell repertoires in COVID-19 (dated by TCRdb to the early 2020s). With regard to the full study: The collaborator samples originated in the United States, Italy and Spain and spanned the acute and convalescent phases of COVID-19. Samples were obtained from the ongoing ImmuneRACE study (first 160 participants) and from about 1,300 subjects provided by 6 global collaborators. Where available, HLA class I and class II types were obtained from metadata supplied by the sample provider rather than from assay-based typing. The prospective study material was composed of cDNA or gDNA derived from T cells, B-cell-depleted T cells, or PBMCs. Deeply sampled blood TCRbeta repertoires from subjects exposed to, actively infected with, or recovered from COVID-19 were included in the dataset. The repertoires were released in a freely available public database intended as a resource for research on the immune response to SARS-CoV-2. The sample metadata nearly always contained a de-identified subject ID, COVID-19 status, age in years and sex.

What the authors observed across the whole study: The quantity of clinical and demographic metadata differed by source and by participant and was supplied without curation.

Each collaborating institution followed its own protocols to collect whole blood in K2EDTA tubes. For TCRbeta analysis, collaborators shipped samples in one of three forms: frozen whole blood, isolated PBMCs, or DNA extracted from either of those sample types. TCRbeta CDR3 regions were amplified from genomic DNA by means of the immunoSEQ Assay, a bias-controlled multiplex PCR. In the paper's pipeline: The number of nucleated cells in each sample was estimated from the amplification of reference gene primers within the assay. To quantify the absolute abundance of each unique TCRbeta CDR3 rearrangement, sequence reads were collapsed and filtered. For each sample, productive Simpson clonality was calculated by taking the square root of Simpson's diversity index across productive rearrangements. This immuneACCESS table, as held by TCRdb, lists in-frame sequences with V and J called but not all clones. Of the missing ones, under half trace to an unresolved V gene in checked studies; the others have no known cause. V, J and clone size were drawn from that table, and D and trimming were deduced from the DNA. The sample profile shows over 75,000 clones; around 85% of them were found once. Of the sample, around 11% is held by the ten largest clones.

The CDR3 has 12 amino acids, counting the end cysteine and phenylalanine. Of all the DNA, just the CDR3 is kept, 36 bases in frame from base 1. The germline V gene encodes CDR1 LGHDT and CDR2 YNNKEL (reference sequence). V is shortened by 0 bases, J by 5 bases, and the region joining them spans 4 bases. Material: peripheral blood. This TCR derives from a man in his sixties or seventies with acute or convalescent COVID-19. The V gene is TRBV3-1 (or the pseudogene TRBV3-2) and the J gene is TRBJ1-2; no D gene call is confident. In nucleotides, the sequence is TGTGCCAGCAGCCAAGACAGTTATGGCTACACCTTC. Its protein is CASSQDSYGYTF.